This entry lists 2 T cell receptor beta chains sequenced from one sample in a study of blood T cells in healthy people across ages. A second PCR of 7 to 11 cycles used a sample-barcoded 5' primer and a J-beta primer mix. TCRdb fed the 5' RACE reads into MiXCR, producing one record per CDR3 protein. The sample has approximately 790,000 distinct CDR3 sequences; approximately 67% are singletons. The specimen was blood. The receptors derive from a man aged 30-40 years in good health.

The chain joins TRBV7-2 to TRBJ2-1; TRBD2 might be the D (6 bases). The germline CDR1 and CDR2 sequences are SGHTA and FQGNSA. There are 17 residues in the CDR3. Trimming pared 4 bases from V and 8 bases from J, leaving 24 bases between. CDR3 amino acids: CASSSRATGGGKDEQFF. Here the CDR3 DNA reads TGTGCCAGCAGCTCGCGGGCCACAGGTGGGGGGAAAGATGAGCAGTTCTTC.

This chain joins TRBV29-1 and TRBJ2-7; 10 bases are a match to TRBD2. The J call is in doubt because the DNA end fits TRBJ2-5 better. This CDR3 is built from 15 residues. The V gene's germline CDR1 is SQVTM and CDR2 ANQGSEA. CDR3: CSGKLAGSPQETQYF. CDR3 bases: TGCAGCGGAAAACTAGCGGGGAGCCCCCAAGAGACCCAGTACTTC.